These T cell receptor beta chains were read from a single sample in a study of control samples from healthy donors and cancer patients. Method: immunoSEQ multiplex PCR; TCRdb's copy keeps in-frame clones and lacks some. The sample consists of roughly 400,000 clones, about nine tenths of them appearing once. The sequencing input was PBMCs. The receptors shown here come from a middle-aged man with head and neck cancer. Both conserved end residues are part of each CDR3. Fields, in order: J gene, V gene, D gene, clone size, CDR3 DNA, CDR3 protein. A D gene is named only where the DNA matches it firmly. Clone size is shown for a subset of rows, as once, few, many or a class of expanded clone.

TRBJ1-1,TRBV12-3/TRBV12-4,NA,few,TGTGCCAGCAGCCGGACAGAGAACACTGAAGCTTTCTTT,CASSRTENTEAFF
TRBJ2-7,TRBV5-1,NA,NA,TGCGCCAGCAGCTTGGTACTCTGGCGGTACACCTACGAGCAGTACTTC,CASSLVLWRYTYEQYF
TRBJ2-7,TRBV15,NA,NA,TGTGCCACCAGCAGAGATGCCACGGGGCTCGAGCAGTACTTC,CATSRDATGLEQYF
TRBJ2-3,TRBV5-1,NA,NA,TGCGCCAGCAGACCTTCGATCGACGGGAGCACAGATACGCAGTATTTT,CASRPSIDGSTDTQYF
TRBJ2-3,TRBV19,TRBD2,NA,TGTGCCAGTAGTGGGGAGGGGCAGTCCACAGATACGCAGTATTTT,CASSGEGQSTDTQYF
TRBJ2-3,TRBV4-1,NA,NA,TGCGCCAGCAGCGGACCCGAGGGTTTGGAACCTAGCACAGATACGCAGTATTTT,CASSGPEGLEPSTDTQYF
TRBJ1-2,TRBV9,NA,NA,TGTGCCAGCAGCGAGACCAGGGCGGGGGGCTACACCTTC,CASSETRAGGYTF
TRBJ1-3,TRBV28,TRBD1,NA,TGTGCCAGCAGGGGGGACAGGGGGTTAGGAAACACCATATATTTT,CASRGDRGLGNTIYF
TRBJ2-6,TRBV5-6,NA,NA,TGTGCCAGCAGCCCCGGCTCGGGGGCTGGGGCCAACGTCCTGACTTTC,CASSPGSGAGANVLTF
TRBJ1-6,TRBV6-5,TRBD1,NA,TGTGCCAGCAGCATCGGGACAGTCAGGAATTCACCCCTCCACTTT,CASSIGTVRNSPLHF
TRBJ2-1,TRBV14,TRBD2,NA,TGTGCCAGCAGCCAAACGCGGGAGTTAACCCCCCATGAGCAGTTCTTC,CASSQTRELTPHEQFF
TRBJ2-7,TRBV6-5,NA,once,TGTGCCAGCACCCCCATGGAGGGGTCGACCTACGAGCAGTACTTC,CASTPMEGSTYEQYF
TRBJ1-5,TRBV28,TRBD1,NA,TGTGCCAGCAGCCGAAGACAGGGGGCGGGCCAGCCCCAGCATTTT,CASSRRQGAGQPQHF
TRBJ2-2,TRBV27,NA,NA,TGTGCCAGCAGTGGTATGGGGTTGTTCACCGGGGAGCTGTTTTTT,CASSGMGLFTGELFF
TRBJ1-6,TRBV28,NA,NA,TGTGCCAGCGTCTCCTTGGGGAGGCCCCTCCACTTT,CASVSLGRPLHF
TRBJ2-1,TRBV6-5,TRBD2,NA,TGTGCCAGCGTCCGGACTAGCGGGGGGGTAGATGAGCAGTTCTTC,CASVRTSGGVDEQFF
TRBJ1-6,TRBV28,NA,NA,TGTGCCAGCGATATGGGGGTTAATTCACCCCTCCACTTT,CASDMGVNSPLHF
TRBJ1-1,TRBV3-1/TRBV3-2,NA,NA,TGTGCCAGCAGCCAAGAATTTTACACTGAAGCTTTCTTT,CASSQEFYTEAFF
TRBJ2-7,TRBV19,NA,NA,TGTGCCAGTAGCCCGGGGTCCTACGAGCAGTACTTC,CASSPGSYEQYF
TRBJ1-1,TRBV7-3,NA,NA,TGTGCCAGCAGCTCCCAAGGTCGGGGCACTGAAGCTTTCTTT,CASSSQGRGTEAFF
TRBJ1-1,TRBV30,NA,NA,TGTGCCTGGAGTTCTCAACCTAACACTGAAGCTTTCTTT,CAWSSQPNTEAFF
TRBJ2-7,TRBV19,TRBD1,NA,TGTGCCAGTAGTCCTTTGACAGGGGGCTTCGACGAGCAGTACTTC,CASSPLTGGFDEQYF
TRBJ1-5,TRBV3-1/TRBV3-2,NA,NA,TGTGCCAGCAGCCAAGACCCAGGCCGCAATCAGCCCCAGCATTTT,CASSQDPGRNQPQHF
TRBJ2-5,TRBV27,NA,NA,TGTGCCAGCAGTTCGTGGGGGGGGCGGGAGACCCAGTACTTC,CASSSWGGRETQYF
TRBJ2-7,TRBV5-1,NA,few,TGCGCCAGCAGCTTGGGGCCCAGTCGCGAGCTCTACGAGCAGTACTTC,CASSLGPSRELYEQYF
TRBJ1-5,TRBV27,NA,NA,TGTGCCAGCCGGGCAGGCGCAGCTAGCAATCAGCCCCAGCATTTT,CASRAGAASNQPQHF
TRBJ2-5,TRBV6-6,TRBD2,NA,TGTGCCAGCAGTAGAAGAGCGGGGGTCCAAGAGACCCAGTACTTC,CASSRRAGVQETQYF
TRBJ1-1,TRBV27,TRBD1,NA,TGTGCCAGCAGAACAGGGGGGATGAACACTGAAGCTTTCTTT,CASRTGGMNTEAFF
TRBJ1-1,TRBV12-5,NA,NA,TGTGCTAGTGGTTTGGGATCAGGAGCGGTGGGAAACACTGAAGCTTTCTTT,CASGLGSGAVGNTEAFF
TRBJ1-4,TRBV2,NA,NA,TGTGCCAGCAGTGAAGCGCAAAGGGACCCTAATGAAAAACTGTTTTTT,CASSEAQRDPNEKLFF
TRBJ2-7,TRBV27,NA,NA,TGTGCCAGCAGTTTCCAGCAGGATGGCTACGAGCAGTACTTC,CASSFQQDGYEQYF
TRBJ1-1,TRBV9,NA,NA,TGTGCCAGCAGCGTAGCTACCGGGGGCAGTCAAGCTTTCTTT,CASSVATGGSQAFF
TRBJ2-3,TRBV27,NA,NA,TGTGCCAGCAGTTTAGGAACAGATACGCAGTATTTT,CASSLGTDTQYF
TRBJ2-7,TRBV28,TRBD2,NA,TGTGCCAGCAGCGAGCTAGGTAGCGGGAGCCTCCGGGCCGAGCAGTACTTC,CASSELGSGSLRAEQYF
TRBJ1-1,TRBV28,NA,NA,TGTGCCAGCAACCCAGACCGTTACAGGGTCGGGTACACTGAAGCTTTCTTT,CASNPDRYRVGYTEAFF
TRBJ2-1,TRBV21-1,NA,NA,TGTGCCAGCAGCAGATCCCTAGCGGGGGGTACCTACAATGAGCAGTTCTTC,CASSRSLAGGTYNEQFF
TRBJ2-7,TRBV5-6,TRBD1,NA,TGTGCCAGCAGCCCCGTTTACGGGACAGGGGGATTTGAAGAGCAGTACTTC,CASSPVYGTGGFEEQYF
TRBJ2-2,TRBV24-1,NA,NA,TGTGCCACCAGTGATCGCTTGAACACCGGGGAGCTGTTTTTT,CATSDRLNTGELFF
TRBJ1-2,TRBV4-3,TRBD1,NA,TGCGCCAGCAGCCAGGAACCGGGACAGGGAGGAAGCTACACCTTC,CASSQEPGQGGSYTF
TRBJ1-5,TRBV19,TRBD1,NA,TGTGCCAGTAGTATATCGCCTGGGGACAGGGAGTTCGCCCCATTGGTAGAAGGCTTTTTT,CASSISPGDREFAPLVEGFF
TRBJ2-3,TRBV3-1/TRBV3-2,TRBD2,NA,TGTGCCAGCAGCCCCCGAGGACTAGCGGGGGGGGAAGATACGCAGTATTTT,CASSPRGLAGGEDTQYF